This record concerns one T cell receptor beta chain sequence. This specimen belongs to a study of blood T cell repertoires in COVID-19. In the original analysis: Amplification with reference gene primers provided the estimates of nucleated cell counts. TCRdb's copy holds only in-frame clones and misses some; the assay was immunoSEQ multiplex PCR. That table furnishes V, J and clone size, whereas the DNA furnished D and trimming. The table has some 41,000 clones, about 90% seen once. The CDR3 is 15 amino acids. Germline loops: CDR1 SGHTA, CDR2 FQGTGA. V lost 3 bases and J lost 7; bases outside the gene matches: 7.

The source material was peripheral blood. The clonotype was recovered from a woman between 25 and 40 years old in a cohort sampled during active COVID-19. The V gene is TRBV7-3, the J gene TRBJ2-1, with TRBD2 identical over 9 bases. CDR3 nucleotides: TGTGCCAGCAGCTTTGGCGGGAGGGCCCTGAATGAGCAGTTCTTC. Translated, it gives CASSFGGRALNEQFF.